Presented here are 3 T cell receptor beta chains from one specimen sequenced in a study of T cell responses to AZD1222 COVID-19 vaccine. Here immunoSEQ multiplex PCR was the method, and the copy in TCRdb shows in-frame clones only, minus some. The sample lists 120,000 to 150,000 clones, approximately 85% seen once, with under 5.5% in the top ten. Sample: peripheral blood, taken 28 days after the second dose of the MenACWY control vaccine. The receptors come from an adult who received the MenACWY meningococcal vaccine as a control.

This chain uses TRBV6-2 or TRBV6-3 with TRBJ2-5, with 13 bases matching TRBD2. The CDR3 is 16 amino acids. V dropped 0 bases and J dropped 2; count of bases not matched to a gene: 0. Per the germline V gene, CDR1 is MNHEY and CDR2 is SVGEGT. CDR3 loop: CASSYSTSGRQETQYF. For the CDR3, the DNA is TGTGCCAGCAGTTACTCGACTAGCGGGAGGCAAGAGACCCAGTACTTC.

This clone was found once. This sequence joins TRBV9 and TRBJ1-2, with a weak D call TRBD1 (5 bases). The CDR3 is 13 amino acids. V lost 0 bases and J 3 bases, leaving 6 bases between the germline ends. Germline assignment: CDR1 SGDLS and CDR2 YYNGEE. The CDR3 region is CASSVGQYYGYTF. As DNA, the CDR3 is TGTGCCAGCAGCGTAGGACAGTACTATGGCTACACCTTC.

The V gene is TRBV7-2, the J gene TRBJ2-5, with D uncertain. Between the trimmed V and J ends, which lost 2 bases and 5 bases, there was a span of 6 bases. The germline V gene encodes CDR1 SGHTA and CDR2 FQGNSA. The CDR3 loop spans 12 amino acids. CDR3 nucleotide sequence: TGTGCCAGCAGCTTAATCTTGGAGACCCAGTACTTC. Its translation is CASSLILETQYF.